This T cell receptor beta chain was retrieved from a study of T cell responses to AZD1222 COVID-19 vaccine. For this clone: As yet, its antigen is unknown.

Here immunoSEQ multiplex PCR was the method, and the copy in TCRdb shows in-frame clones only, minus some. The sample includes 130,000 or so clones, around 84% of them seen just once. Whole-study findings and limits: The study found Spike-specific TCR breadth and depth rose after two AZD1222 doses. Donors in the cohort were predominantly white British and more often female, and clonal diversity was possibly underestimated.

V trimming: 8 bases; J trimming: 6 bases; junction bases outside the gene matches: 12. The CDR3 consists of 14 residues. The germline V gene has CDR1 MNHEY and CDR2 SVGAGI. The genes are TRBV6-5 and TRBJ1-1, with 7 bases fitting TRBD1. Material: peripheral blood, obtained on day 0 of AZD1222 vaccination. The TCR was taken from an adult in good health. CDR3 coding DNA: TGTGCCAGCGGGGGCCTCGGGCAGGGGGCTGAAGCTTTCTTT. This gives the protein CASGGLGQGAEAFF.